The 24 T cell receptor beta chains given below trace back to one sample, sequenced in a study of CD8+CD57+ T cells in acquired aplastic anemia. Genomic DNA served as template for TCR beta VDJ and CDR3 profiling. A single record per CDR3 protein comes from TCRdb applying MiXCR to the reads. The sample contains about 150,000 distinct CDR3 sequences, over 40% of which appear only once. Patients chosen for sequencing had CD8+CD57+ cells that had expanded, as shown by flow cytometry. The material sequenced was sorted CD4+, CD8+, or CD8+CD57+ T cells (not recorded which) from PBMCs. Receptor source: a human donor with aplastic anemia.

V is TRBV5-1 and J is TRBJ1-2; D is ambiguous. The ends were cut back, 2 bases at V and 8 bases at J, with 10 bases in the middle. CDR3 length equals 12 residues. Germline lookup yields CDR1 SGHRS and CDR2 YFSETQ. CDR3 bases: TGCGCCAGCAGCTTAGGGAGGGAAGGCTACACCTTC. Translating gives CASSLGREGYTF.

The V gene is TRBV5-1, the J gene TRBJ2-7; D could derive from TRBD1 or TRBD2 (5 bases each). Germline lookup yields CDR1 SGHRS and CDR2 YFSETQ. CDR3 length: 15 amino acids. The V and J ends lost 4 bases and 0 bases respectively, with 14 bases between them. The CDR3 DNA follows: TGCGCCAGCAGCCCAACCGGGACGGGCTCCTACGAGCAGTACTTC. Translation gives CASSPTGTGSYEQYF.

This clonotype was detected ten times or more. V is TRBV20-1 and J is TRBJ2-7, with TRBD1 matching 8 bases. The J segment lost 0 bases and the V segment lost 5 bases, leaving 6 bases of the junction unmatched. The CDR3 sequence is 14 residues long. Germline V gene sequence: CDR1 DFQATT, CDR2 SNEGSKA (reference sequence). CDR3 in DNA: TGCAGTGCTCTTAGACAGGGGAGCTCCTACGAGCAGTACTTC. Translated, it gives CSALRQGSSYEQYF.

J is TRBJ2-7 and V is TRBV11-1; 7 bases match TRBD2. With V trimmed by 6 bases and J by 6 bases, 17 bases remained unmatched. The CDR3 consists of 16 residues. Germline lookup yields CDR1 SGHAT and CDR2 FQDESV (reference sequence). The CDR3 sequence: CASRQGLAVGPFEQYV. CDR3 bases: TGTGCCAGCAGACAAGGCCTAGCGGTGGGGCCCTTCGAGCAGTACGTC.

This clonotype appeared many times. The gene calls are TRBV5-6 and TRBJ1-1; 9 nucleotides match TRBD1. The CDR3 contains 14 residues. After removal of 6 bases from V and 0 bases from J, the junction contained 3 bases not matched to a gene. The germline V gene encodes CDR1 SGHDT and CDR2 YYEEEE. In DNA, the CDR3 is TGTGCCAGCAAAAGGACAGGGGTGAACACTGAAGCTTTCTTT. Its translation is CASKRTGVNTEAFF.

Note on this clonotype: A much larger clone differs by one base, so this may be a read error. V usage is TRBV6-1 and J usage is TRBJ1-6, with D hard to call. CDR3 length: 17 residues. Per the germline V gene, CDR1 is MNHNS and CDR2 is SASEGT. In nucleotides, the CDR3 is TGTGCCAGCAGTAAGGAAGGGTCGAGCTCCTATAATCCACCCCTCCACTTT. This codes for CASSKEGSSSYNPPLHF.

This clonotype showed up many times. The chain carries TRBV19 and TRBJ2-3; D possibly matches TRBD1 or TRBD2 (6 bases each). Germline assignment: CDR1 LNHDA and CDR2 SQIVND (reference sequence). The CDR3 has 16 amino acids. V was shortened by 5 bases and J by 3 bases, with 18 bases between the two germline ends. In DNA form, the CDR3 reads TGTGCCAGTAGTTTGCGACTAGGGGGTTGGACAGATACGCAGTATTTT. Translation gives CASSLRLGGWTDTQYF.

The sample holds many counts of this clonotype. J is TRBJ2-5 and V is TRBV5-4; TRBD2 matches at 10 bases. Per germline, CDR1 SGHNT and CDR2 YYREEE (reference sequence). Unmatched junction bases numbered 2, after V lost 0 bases and J lost 6 bases. CDR3 length: 14 amino acids. As DNA, the CDR3 is TGTGCCAGCAGCTTGGCTAGCGGGGGAAAGACCCAGTACTTC. Its protein is CASSLASGGKTQYF.

The chain joins TRBV19 to TRBJ1-2; no firm D call. The V gene's germline CDR1 is LNHDA and CDR2 SQIVND (reference sequence). The CDR3 is 15 amino acids. Trimming removed 6 bases from V and 0 bases from J, with 14 bases in between. The DNA for the CDR3 is TGTGCCAGTAGGCGAAGTGGACCAGCTAACTATGGCTACACCTTC. Its translation is CASRRSGPANYGYTF. The complete variable domain, with remaining parts taken from reference TRBV19 and TRBJ1-2, reads DGGITQSPKYLFRKEGQNVTLSCEQNLNHDAMYWYRQDPGQGLRLIYYSQIVNDFQKGDIAEGYSVSREKKESFPLTVTSAQKNPTAFYLCASRRSGPANYGYTFGSGTRLTVV.

This clonotype was found many times. The chain employs TRBV5-8 and TRBJ2-1; 8 positions match TRBD2. The CDR3 sequence is 14 residues long. With 3 bases clipped from V and 4 bases from J, the junction kept 3 bases outside the gene matches. In germline, CDR1 is SGHTS, CDR2 YDEGEE. CDR3 coding DNA: TGTGCCAGCAGCTCAAGCGGGGGATACAATGAGCAGTTCTTC. Protein product: CASSSSGGYNEQFF.

This clonotype was counted many times. The rearrangement uses TRBV2 and TRBJ2-7; D possibly corresponds to TRBD1 (5 bases). The germline V gene encodes CDR1 SNHLY and CDR2 FYNNEI. The V end was cut by 5 bases, the J end by 3 bases, with 14 bases between. The CDR3 length is 14 residues. CDR3 protein: CASSFRVFSYEQYF. CDR3 bases: TGTGCCAGCAGTTTCAGGGTATTCAGCTACGAGCAGTACTTC.

The DNA of the CDR3 is TGTGCCAGCAGCTTAGGGTCCGGGGGATCTAGCACAGATACGCAGTATTTT. Protein: CASSLGSGGSSTDTQYF. This chain connects TRBV11-2 to TRBJ2-3, with D perhaps matching TRBD2 (6 bases). This CDR3 has 17 residues. Germline V lookup: CDR1 SGHAT, CDR2 FQNNGV. Trimming removed 1 base at V and 0 bases at J, with 14 bases between.

V usage is TRBV24-1 and J usage is TRBJ1-6; 7 positions agree with TRBD1. This CDR3 spans 14 amino acids. After removal of 3 bases from V and 9 bases from J, the junction contained 4 bases not matched to a gene. CDR1 and CDR2 from the germline V gene are KGHDR and SFDVKD. The CDR3, as DNA: TGTGCCACCAGTGATCGACAGGGTGGTTCACCCCTCCACTTT. This gives the protein CATSDRQGGSPLHF.

V is TRBV19 and J is TRBJ2-7, with 7 bases identical to TRBD1. The germline V gene encodes CDR1 LNHDA and CDR2 SQIVND (reference sequence). V trimming: 6 bases; J trimming: 4 bases; junction bases outside the gene matches: 9. CDR3 size: 14 residues. CDR3 residues: CASSPGQTPYEQYF. CDR3 nucleotide sequence: TGTGCCAGTAGCCCGGGACAGACACCTTACGAGCAGTACTTC. The full variable domain, with the rest looked up from reference TRBV19 and TRBJ2-7, is DGGITQSPKYLFRKEGQNVTLSCEQNLNHDAMYWYRQDPGQGLRLIYYSQIVNDFQKGDIAEGYSVSREKKESFPLTVTSAQKNPTAFYLCASSPGQTPYEQYFGPGTRLTVT.

The chain couples TRBV19 to TRBJ1-1; tentatively, D is TRBD1 (5 bases). Deletions cut 7 bases from V and 4 bases from J, with 19 bases between. The germline V gene has CDR1 LNHDA and CDR2 SQIVND (reference sequence). This CDR3 comprises 15 residues. The CDR3 DNA reads TGTGCCAGTAACCAAAAGGGGCGCGGGGGCACTGAAGCTTTCTTT. Its translation is CASNQKGRGGTEAFF.

This clonotype was recorded a few times. The chain uses TRBV10-3 and TRBJ1-2; D is unresolved. The V gene's germline CDR1 is ENHRY and CDR2 SYGVKD. The CDR3 runs to 11 residues. Trimming took 7 bases from V and 4 from J, leaving 7 bases between them. For the CDR3, the DNA is TGTGCCATCACCTCATCCTATGGCTACACCTTC. It is translated as CAITSSYGYTF.

This clonotype occurred many times. The chain employs TRBV10-3 and TRBJ2-1; no clear D gene. The germline V and J ends were trimmed by 0 bases and 0 bases, with 9 bases remaining between them. Germline V lookup: CDR1 ENHRY, CDR2 SYGVKD. The CDR3 loop spans 16 amino acids. The CDR3 loop reads CAISESIGRSYNEQFF. The CDR3 coding sequence is TGTGCCATCAGTGAGTCAATAGGTCGCTCCTACAATGAGCAGTTCTTC.

The genes are TRBV20-1 and TRBJ1-6; D uncertain. V was pared by 6 bases and J by 10 bases, with 13 bases between. Germline V gives CDR1 DFQATT, CDR2 SNEGSKA (reference sequence). The CDR3 spans 12 residues. The CDR3 DNA reads as TGCAGTGCCCCTGACCAACAGTCACCCCTCCACTTT. Translation: CSAPDQQSPLHF.

The gene calls are TRBV20-1 and TRBJ2-1; 8 bases match TRBD1. The length of the CDR3 is 14 residues. The germline gives CDR1 DFQATT, CDR2 SNEGSKA (reference sequence). The V and J ends lost 0 bases and 8 bases, in that order; junction bases with no gene match: 6. CDR3 sequence reads: CSAREFRGRHEQFF. The CDR3 bases are TGCAGTGCTAGAGAGTTCAGGGGGCGGCATGAGCAGTTCTTC.

This clonotype was recorded many times. The CDR3 DNA sequence: TGCGCCAGCATCAGCCAAGAATGGAGGTCTGGGGCCAACGTCCTGACTTTC. Amino acid sequence: CASISQEWRSGANVLTF. This chain links TRBV4-3 with TRBJ2-6, with a weak D call TRBD2 (5 bases). Trimming shortened V by 7 bases and J by 1 base, and 17 bases separated the two germline ends. The germline V gene has CDR1 LGHNA and CDR2 YSLEER. The CDR3 runs to 17 residues.

As to this clonotype: Possible read error: a much larger clone is one base away. The V call is TRBV3-1, the J call TRBJ2-6; 7 nucleotides line up with TRBD1. This CDR3 has 17 residues. The germline CDR1 and CDR2 sequences are LGHDT and YNNKEL (reference sequence). The CDR3 region is CASSQGKGASGANVPTF. In DNA form, the CDR3 reads TGTGCCAGCAGCCAAGGGAAGGGGGCATCAGGGGCCAACGTCCCGACTTTC.

This clonotype was counted ten times or more. The chain links TRBV7-6 to TRBJ1-6; D is unclear. V was shortened by 0 bases and J by 5 bases, with 8 bases between the two germline ends. CDR1 is SGHVS, CDR2 FNYEAQ, per germline. CDR3 length: 15 residues. CDR3 DNA sequence: TGTGCCAGCAGCTTAGCAGGGAGTAATAATTCACCCCTCCACTTT. It codes for CASSLAGSNNSPLHF.

The CDR3 nucleotides are TGCAGCGGCTCCAATAATGAAAAACTGTTTTTT. Its translation is CSGSNNEKLFF. The genes are TRBV29-1 and TRBJ1-4; D remains ambiguous. Germline lookup yields CDR1 SQVTM and CDR2 ANQGSEA. V lost 7 bases to trimming and J lost 4 bases, with 7 bases between them. The CDR3 runs 11 residues.

This chain connects TRBV29-1 to TRBJ1-1, with D maybe TRBD1 (6 bases). Trimming shortened V by 8 bases and J by 1 base, and 20 bases separated the two germline ends. The length of the CDR3 is 15 residues. Germline V CDR1 and CDR2: SQVTM, ANQGSEA. The CDR3 is CSSKRSGTPNTEAFF. For the CDR3, the DNA is TGCAGCTCGAAAAGGTCCGGGACACCGAACACTGAAGCTTTCTTT.